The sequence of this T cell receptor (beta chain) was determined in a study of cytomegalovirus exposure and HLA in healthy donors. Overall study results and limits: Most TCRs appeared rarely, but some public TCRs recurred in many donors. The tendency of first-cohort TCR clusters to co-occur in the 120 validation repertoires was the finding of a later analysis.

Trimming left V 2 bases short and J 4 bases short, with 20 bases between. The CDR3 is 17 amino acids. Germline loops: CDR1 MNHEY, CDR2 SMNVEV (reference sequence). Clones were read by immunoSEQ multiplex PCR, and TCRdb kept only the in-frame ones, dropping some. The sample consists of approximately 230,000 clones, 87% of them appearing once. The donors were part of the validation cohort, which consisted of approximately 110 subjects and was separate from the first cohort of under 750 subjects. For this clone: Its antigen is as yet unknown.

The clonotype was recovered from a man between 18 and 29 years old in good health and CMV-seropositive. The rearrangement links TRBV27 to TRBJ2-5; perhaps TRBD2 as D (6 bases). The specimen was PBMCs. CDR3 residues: CASSLGRFGGPGETQYF. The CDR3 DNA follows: TGTGCCAGCAGTTTAGGGCGCTTCGGAGGGCCGGGAGAGACCCAGTACTTC.